This T cell receptor beta chain was sequenced during a study of T-cell reconstitution after alpha-beta-depleted transplantation in children. General study points: Expanded graft clones, several hundred of them, were reportedly the source of alpha-beta T cells about two months after transplant.

Note on this clonotype: Antigen unknown.

The authors prepared the TCRbeta library with unique molecular identifiers. TCRdb reanalysed the PCR reads using MiXCR and keeps one entry per CDR3 protein. The sample lists a few hundred thousand distinct CDR3 sequences, 10% to 15% occurring once. This TCR was sampled from a male patient younger than 18 who had a stem cell transplant for acute myeloid leukemia, so the T cells may come from the graft donor. The sample in question was PBMCs, mostly from graft donor cells, obtained 360 days after TCRalphabeta/CD19-depleted stem cell transplant.

The CDR3 DNA reads as TGCAGCGCCGATGGACTTCAGGGGAGGGACACTGAAGCTTTCTTT. This gives the protein CSADGLQGRDTEAFF. The chain has TRBV29-1 and TRBJ1-1, with a weak D call TRBD1 (6 bases). The V gene's germline CDR1 is SQVTM and CDR2 ANQGSEA. Trimming cost V 7 bases and J 3 bases, with 21 bases left between them. This CDR3 region has 15 residues.